The clone carrying this T cell receptor (beta chain) was counted at least ten times. As yet, its antigen is unknown. This sample was included in a study of beta chain features in type 1 diabetes. The collection from each donor was one heparinised blood draw averaging roughly 0.11 L. Overall study findings and caveats: When Type 1 diabetes patients were examined, their TCRB CDR3s proved moderately but significantly shorter in all four CD4+ subsets. Any role of HLA type in TCRB rearrangement remained unresolved here. Patients with type 1 diabetes carried fewer insertions and had more deletions at their VDJ junctions.

The CDR3 is 15 amino acids. Looked up from germline, CDR1 is MGHDK and CDR2 is SYGVNS. Trimming pared 1 base from V and 0 bases from J, leaving 4 bases between. Expressed TCRB transcripts got sequenced, as all isolated RNA was reverse transcribed. The data were produced by immunoSEQ multiplex PCR, yet TCRdb's version contains in-frame clones alone and is incomplete. In the table there are roughly 140,000 clones, less than 8.5% of which are singletons. The sample was central memory CD4+ T cells from blood. The TCR originated in a woman aged 30 to 39 in good health. V and J are TRBV25-1 and TRBJ2-6, with D unclear. The chain's CDR3 is CASSESVSGANVLTF. CDR3 in DNA: TGTGCCAGCAGTGAATCAGTCTCTGGGGCCAACGTCCTGACTTTC.